These T cell receptor beta chains were read from a single sample in a study of T cells after yellow fever vaccination. TCRdb analysed the 5' RACE reads with MiXCR anew, one entry per CDR3 protein. The sample records 400,000 to 650,000 distinct CDR3 sequences, 21% being singletons. The input for sequencing was PBMCs, taken less than 25 days after the first yellow fever vaccination. The source is a man between 18 and 35 years old who received the YFV17D yellow fever vaccine. Both conserved end residues are part of each CDR3. A D gene is named only where the DNA matches it firmly. Size tells how often a clone was seen (once, few, many) or the class of an expanded clone, and some rows leave it out.

. | TRBJ1-1 | . | TRBV12-3/TRBV12-4 | TGTGCCAGCAGTTTCGGGGGGATTGGTGAAGCTTTCTTT | CASSFGGIGEAFF
. | TRBJ2-2 | . | TRBV11-2 | TGTGCCAGCAGCCCCCGTCTGGGCCCCTTCTCCGGGGAGCTGTTTTTT | CASSPRLGPFSGELFF
few | TRBJ2-5 | . | TRBV27 | TGTGCCAGCAGTTCTCCCCTAAACCAAGAGACCCAGTACTTC | CASSSPLNQETQYF
. | TRBJ2-6 | TRBD2 | TRBV20-1 | TGCAGTGCTAGAGGCGGGGGGCCTGGGGCCAACGTCCTGACTTTC | CSARGGGPGANVLTF
few | TRBJ2-1 | TRBD2 | TRBV9 | TGTGCCAGCGGCGGGGGGCGTGAGACCTACAATGAGCAGTTCTTC | CASGGGRETYNEQFF
few | TRBJ1-2 | . | TRBV7-2 | TGTGCCAGCAGCTTAACAGAACTCTCTTATGGCTACACCTTC | CASSLTELSYGYTF
. | TRBJ1-1 | TRBD1 | TRBV15 | TGTGCCACCAGCAGGGGAGGGACAGGGGAGACTGAAGCTTTCTTT | CATSRGGTGETEAFF
few | TRBJ2-7 | TRBD1 | TRBV7-2 | TGTGCCAGCAGCTACCGTGCTGGGACAGAAAAAATTTACGAGCAGTACTTC | CASSYRAGTEKIYEQYF
few | TRBJ1-5 | TRBD1 | TRBV19 | TGTGCCAGTAGGCTGACGAATGCAGGGGGTTATGGCAATCAGCCCCAGCATTTT | CASRLTNAGGYGNQPQHF
. | TRBJ2-3 | TRBD2 | TRBV7-2 | TGTGCCAGCAGCCAGGGACTAGCGGGGCTCACAGATACGCAGTATTTT | CASSQGLAGLTDTQYF
few | TRBJ2-7 | TRBD1 | TRBV27 | TGTGCCAGCAGTTTGAACGACAGGGTCGGGTACGAGCAGTACTTC | CASSLNDRVGYEQYF
few | TRBJ2-3 | TRBD1 | TRBV30 | TGTGCCTGGAGTCTAGGGGGCGCAGATACGCAGTATTTT | CAWSLGGADTQYF
. | TRBJ2-7 | . | TRBV5-1 | TGCGCCAGCGCCCCGCAGGGGCAGTCCTACGAGCAGTACTTC | CASAPQGQSYEQYF
. | TRBJ2-2 | . | TRBV6-2/TRBV6-3 | TGTGCCAGTAACCGGGGGTCGGGCAGGGAGCTGTTTTTT | CASNRGSGRELFF
. | TRBJ2-2 | TRBD1 | TRBV12-3/TRBV12-4 | TGTGCCAGCAGTTTAGTGAGGGACAGGGGGGTTAACACCGGGGAGCTGTTTTTT | CASSLVRDRGVNTGELFF
. | TRBJ2-4 | . | TRBV18 | TGTGCCAGCTCCGACTTTCCGCTGGCCAAAAACATTCAGTACTTC | CASSDFPLAKNIQYF
few | TRBJ2-5 | . | TRBV6-2/TRBV6-3 | TGTGCCATCACAAAAGGGGGGCACCAAGAGACCCAGTACTTC | CAITKGGHQETQYF
few | TRBJ2-1 | . | TRBV6-2/TRBV6-3 | TGTGCCAGCAGTTCTTTTCGTCGGGAGAATGAGCAGTTCTTC | CASSSFRRENEQFF
. | TRBJ2-2 | TRBD2 | TRBV20-1 | TGCAGTGCTAGAGTGGAGACTAGCGGGGGCACCGGGGAGCTGTTTTTT | CSARVETSGGTGELFF
. | TRBJ1-1 | . | TRBV4-3 | TGCGCCAGCAGCCAAGAAAAGACTGAGTCGAACACTGAAGCTTTCTTT | CASSQEKTESNTEAFF
few | TRBJ2-1 | TRBD1 | TRBV9 | TGTGCCAGCGCTGTTATACAGGGGCCCTACAATGAGCAGTTCTTC | CASAVIQGPYNEQFF
few | TRBJ2-7 | TRBD2 | TRBV20-1 | TGCAGTGCCATCCCTAGCGGGGGGGCCTACGAGCAGTACTTC | CSAIPSGGAYEQYF
. | TRBJ2-5 | TRBD2 | TRBV3-1 | TGTGCCAGCAGCCACCCTAGCGGGGGGGTCTCCGAGACCCAGTACTTC | CASSHPSGGVSETQYF
few | TRBJ2-3 | TRBD2 | TRBV25-1 | TGTGCCAGCACCCCCGGCGGGAGACTCACAGATACGCAGTATTTT | CASTPGGRLTDTQYF
few | TRBJ2-3 | TRBD2 | TRBV5-5 | TGTGCCAGCAGCTCTGGACTAGCGGGGGGTCGCACAGATACGCAGTATTTT | CASSSGLAGGRTDTQYF
few | TRBJ2-1 | TRBD2 | TRBV6-2/TRBV6-3 | TGTGCCAGCAGTTACCGACTGCGGGGGGCGAATGAGCAGTTCTTC | CASSYRLRGANEQFF
. | TRBJ2-2 | . | TRBV7-9 | TGTGCCAGCAGCTTCGGGGGCAGCGGCGGGGAGCTGTTTTTT | CASSFGGSGGELFF
few | TRBJ2-5 | . | TRBV28 | TGTGCCAGCAGCTGGGCCCGGTTCCTGGTTGGAGAGACCCAGTACTTC | CASSWARFLVGETQYF
. | TRBJ2-5 | TRBD2 | TRBV7-9 | TGTGCCAGCAGTTATCGCGGGGGGCTAACCCAAGAGACCCAGTACTTC | CASSYRGGLTQETQYF
many | TRBJ1-2 | . | TRBV6-1 | TGTGCCAGCAGTGAGCCCGGTGGATACTATGGCTACACCTTC | CASSEPGGYYGYTF
. | TRBJ2-3 | TRBD1 | TRBV2 | TGTGCCAGCGGCGGGACAGGAAGCACAGATACGCAGTATTTT | CASGGTGSTDTQYF
few | TRBJ1-1 | . | TRBV7-9 | TGTGCCAGCACCCGTGCCGCTGAAGCTTTCTTT | CASTRAAEAFF
few | TRBJ2-1 | . | TRBV12-3/TRBV12-4 | TGTGCCAGTTGTAGGGGCTCTCAAGACAATGAGCAGTTCTTC | CASCRGSQDNEQFF
. | TRBJ1-2 | . | TRBV7-2 | TGTGCCAGCAGCTTAGCACGGACCGCCTTCGACCAGAGTGGCTACACCTTC | CASSLARTAFDQSGYTF
. | TRBJ2-5 | TRBD2 | TRBV4-1 | TGCGCCAGCGCACCGGGACGGGAGGTGAAGACCCAGTACTTC | CASAPGREVKTQYF
. | TRBJ1-3 | TRBD1 | TRBV7-2 | TGTGCCAGCAGCCGAGTTGGGACAGTTGGAAACACCATATATTTT | CASSRVGTVGNTIYF
. | TRBJ1-2 | . | TRBV4-2 | TGTGCCAGCAGCCAAGACTCGGTCCGGCGGGGCTACACCTTC | CASSQDSVRRGYTF
few | TRBJ2-3 | . | TRBV9 | TGTGCCAGCAGCTTACAAAGTGGGGGTACCCCCTTCACAGATACGCAGTATTTT | CASSLQSGGTPFTDTQYF
. | TRBJ2-7 | . | TRBV6-5 | TGTGCCAGCAGTCAAAGAGACTACGAGCAGTACTTC | CASSQRDYEQYF
once | TRBJ2-1 | . | TRBV20-1 | TGCAGTGGAACCGGGGGAGGAAATGAGCAGTTCTTC | CSGTGGGNEQFF
. | TRBJ2-6 | . | TRBV18 | TGTGCCAGCTCACCAGTGGGTGGGGCCAACGTCCTGACTTTC | CASSPVGGANVLTF
few | TRBJ2-2 | . | TRBV4-3 | TGCGCCAGCAGCCAAGTGCCCGTCACCGGGGAGCTGTTTTTT | CASSQVPVTGELFF
many | TRBJ2-4 | TRBD1 | TRBV6-5 | TGTGCCAGCAGTTCCCCGGGACAGGGCAAAAACATTCAGTACTTC | CASSSPGQGKNIQYF
. | TRBJ2-1 | TRBD1 | TRBV5-6 | TGTGCCAGCAGACGGGACAGGGGATCCTACAATGAGCAGTTCTTC | CASRRDRGSYNEQFF
few | TRBJ2-2 | . | TRBV20-1 | TGCAGTGCTAGAGATGGGAGGAACACCGGGGAGCTGTTTTTT | CSARDGRNTGELFF
. | TRBJ1-5 | TRBD1 | TRBV29-1 | TGCAGCATAGGACAGGGGGACAGGGGATTGGCCCAGCATTTT | CSIGQGDRGLAQHF
few | TRBJ1-5 | TRBD1 | TRBV7-8 | TGTGCCAGCAGCTTCGACAGGGGCGGGAGGGATCAGCCCCAGCATTTT | CASSFDRGGRDQPQHF
few | TRBJ2-1 | TRBD1 | TRBV29-1 | TGCAGCGTTGACCTAGGGACAGGGGTTAATGAGCAGTTCTTC | CSVDLGTGVNEQFF
. | TRBJ2-7 | . | TRBV27 | TGTGCCAGCATCCTAAGACAGCATCCTTCCTACGAGCAGTACTTC | CASILRQHPSYEQYF
few | TRBJ2-3 | . | TRBV6-1 | TGTGCCAGCAGTGTCGACAGAGACACAGATACGCAGTATTTT | CASSVDRDTDTQYF
. | TRBJ2-2 | . | TRBV6-6 | TGTGCCAGCAGTCTAGGCGAGCTGTTTTTT | CASSLGELFF
. | TRBJ2-7 | . | TRBV6-2/TRBV6-3 | TGTGCCAGCAGTTACTCGATAACAGGGAGAGGCGAGCAGTACTTC | CASSYSITGRGEQYF
few | TRBJ2-7 | . | TRBV6-2/TRBV6-3 | TGTGCCAGCAGTTACTCTGGCAGCCGTACCTACGAGCAGTACTTC | CASSYSGSRTYEQYF
. | TRBJ1-5 | . | TRBV20-1 | TGCAGTGCTTTTGGGGACTCCTCGTATCAGCCCCAGCATTTT | CSAFGDSSYQPQHF
. | TRBJ2-7 | . | TRBV5-1 | TGCGCCAGCCGCCCCCCCGGGAAAATCTCCTACGAGCAGTACTTC | CASRPPGKISYEQYF
. | TRBJ2-3 | TRBD1 | TRBV12-3/TRBV12-4 | TGTGCCAGCAGTTACTCGAGGATGGACAGGGAGGATACGCAGTATTTT | CASSYSRMDREDTQYF
. | TRBJ1-1 | . | TRBV12-3/TRBV12-4 | TGTGCCAGCAGCCTTTGGGCCACTGAAGCTTTCTTT | CASSLWATEAFF